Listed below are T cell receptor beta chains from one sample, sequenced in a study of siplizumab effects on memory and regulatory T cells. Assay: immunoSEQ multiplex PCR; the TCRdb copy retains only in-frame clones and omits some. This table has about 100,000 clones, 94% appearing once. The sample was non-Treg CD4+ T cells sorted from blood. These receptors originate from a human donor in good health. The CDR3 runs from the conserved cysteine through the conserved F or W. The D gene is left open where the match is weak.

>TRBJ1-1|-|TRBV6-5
CASSSPRGRNTEAFF
TGTGCCAGCAGTAGCCCCCGGGGGAGGAACACTGAAGCTTTCTTT
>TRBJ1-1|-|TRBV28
CASSILQTMNTEAFF
TGTGCCAGCAGTATACTACAGACCATGAACACTGAAGCTTTCTTT
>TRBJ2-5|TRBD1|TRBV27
CASSFYRDRGTRAQYF
TGTGCCAGCAGTTTTTACCGGGACAGGGGGACGAGGGCCCAGTACTTC
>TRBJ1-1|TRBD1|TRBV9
CASSVAGQGNTEAFF
TGTGCCAGCAGCGTAGCCGGACAGGGAAACACTGAAGCTTTCTTT
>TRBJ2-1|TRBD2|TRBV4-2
CASRRGRGLAGGGDEQFF
TGTGCCAGCAGGAGAGGGAGGGGACTAGCGGGTGGGGGCGATGAGCAGTTCTTC
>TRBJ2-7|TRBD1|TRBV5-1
CASSLEGQGTYEQYF
TGCGCCAGCAGCTTGGAGGGACAGGGGACCTACGAGCAGTACTTC
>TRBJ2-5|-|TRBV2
CASSGPSGRGLETQYF
TGTGCCAGCAGTGGACCCTCGGGTCGGGGGTTAGAGACCCAGTACTTC
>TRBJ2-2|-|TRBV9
CASSLGGGLTGELFF
TGTGCCAGCAGCTTAGGTGGGGGGCTTACCGGGGAGCTGTTTTTT
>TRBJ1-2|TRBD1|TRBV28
CASSGQANYGYTF
TGTGCCAGCAGTGGACAGGCTAACTATGGCTACACCTTC
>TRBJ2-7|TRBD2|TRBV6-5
CASSQREVYEQYF
TGTGCCAGCAGCCAGCGGGAGGTCTACGAGCAGTACTTC
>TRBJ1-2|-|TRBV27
CASSFKGGMYNYGYTF
TGTGCCAGCAGTTTCAAAGGGGGAATGTACAACTATGGCTACACCTTC
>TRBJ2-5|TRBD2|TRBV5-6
CASSLVGGTGETQYF
TGTGCCAGCAGCTTGGTGGGGGGGACGGGAGAGACCCAGTACTTC
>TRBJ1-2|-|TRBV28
CASSLEGAPYGYTF
TGTGCCAGCAGTTTAGAAGGGGCTCCCTATGGCTACACCTTC
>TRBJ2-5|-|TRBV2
CASRGDPWSETQYF
TGTGCCAGCAGGGGTGACCCCTGGTCAGAGACCCAGTACTTC
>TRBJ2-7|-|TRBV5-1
CASSQPGTLREQYF
TGCGCCAGCAGCCAACCCGGGACCCTTCGGGAGCAGTACTTC
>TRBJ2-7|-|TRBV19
CASSRTPKTGFSYEQYF
TGTGCCAGTAGCCGAACTCCGAAAACAGGGTTCTCCTACGAGCAGTACTTC